The 3 T cell receptor beta chains given below trace back to one sample, sequenced in a study of OX40 agonist ivuxolimab in advanced cancers. Sequencing was performed with immunoSEQ multiplex PCR; in TCRdb, only in-frame clones are kept and a portion is missing. The sample lists roughly 56,000 clones; about 82% were seen once. The material was CD4+ or CD8+ T cells sorted from blood, obtained in a trial of the OX40 agonist ivuxolimab. The receptors derive from an adult with an advanced solid tumor such as melanoma, head and neck, liver or kidney cancer.

This chain uses TRBV11-2 with TRBJ2-1, with 13 positions matching TRBD2. Germline loops: CDR1 SGHAT, CDR2 FQNNGV. The CDR3 length is 16 residues. J lost 7 bases, V lost 5 bases, and 8 bases had no gene match. In DNA form, the CDR3 reads TGTGCCAGCAGCGAACTGACTAGCGGGGGGACGAATGAGCAGTTCTTC. This sequence encodes CASSELTSGGTNEQFF.

The V call is TRBV5-4, the J call TRBJ1-6; D is possibly TRBD1 (5 bases). The V end was cut by 0 bases, the J end by 7 bases, with 14 bases between. CDR3 size: 16 residues. Germline lookup yields CDR1 SGHNT and CDR2 YYREEE (reference sequence). The CDR3 here is CASSLADTHRNSPLHF. Written as DNA, the CDR3 is TGTGCCAGCAGCTTGGCGGACACCCATCGGAATTCACCCCTCCACTTT.

Concerning this clone itself: Different DNA sequences within this sample yield the same CDR3. The chain uses TRBV28 and TRBJ2-2, with D uncertain. Germline loops: CDR1 MDHEN, CDR2 SYDVKM. This CDR3 comprises 15 residues. The ends were cut back, 6 bases at V and 5 bases at J, with 16 bases in the middle. In nucleotides, the CDR3 is TGTGCCAGCAGCCGACGAGGTGTAGGAACCGGGGAGCTGTTTTTT. This encodes CASSRRGVGTGELFF. Supplemented by reference TRBV28 and TRBJ2-2, the full variable domain reads DVKVTQSSRYLVKRTGEKVFLECVQDMDHENMFWYRQDPGLGLRLIYFSYDVKMKEKGDIPEGYSVSREKKERFSLILESASTNQTSMYLCASSRRGVGTGELFFGEGSRLTVL.